This TCR beta chain was sequenced for a study of early T cells in non-severe SARS-CoV-2 infection. Study in general: Chains were unpaired, as sequencing was done on bulk RNA from unsorted whole blood. General study points: Reliance on VDJdb matching favored anti-spike CD8 responses; private and CD4 specificities were missed.

The count of this clonotype is one. The antigen is unknown. A much larger clone sits a single nucleotide away, making a read error possible. Individual cDNA molecules carried attached unique molecular identifiers. In TCRdb, the 5' RACE reads were re-called with MiXCR into one record per CDR3 protein. The sample has about 77,000 distinct CDR3 sequences, more than 4% seen once. Germline CDR1 reads MGHDK; CDR2 reads SYGVNS. This CDR3 comprises 16 residues. V is TRBV25-1 and J is TRBJ2-3, with TRBD2 as a possible D gene (6 bases). This clonotype originated in an adult who was a healthcare worker with PCR-confirmed SARS-CoV-2 infection or an uninfected control (not recorded which). Material: whole blood, obtained at baseline. The CDR3 loop is CANSFMEGRNTDMQYF. CDR3 nucleotide sequence: TGTGCCAACAGTTTTATGGAGGGACGGAACACAGATATGCAGTATTTT. The full variable domain, completed using reference TRBV25-1 and TRBJ2-3, is EADIYQTPRYLVIGTGKKITLECSQTMGHDKMYWYQQDPGMELHLIHYSYGVNSTEKGDLSSESTVSRIRTEHFPLTLESARPSHTSQYLCANSFMEGRNTDMQYFGPGTRLTVL.